These T cell receptor beta chains were read from a single sample in a study of beta chain features in type 1 diabetes. This table comes from immunoSEQ multiplex PCR, and its TCRdb copy is limited to in-frame clones, with some not included. The profile shows about 170,000 clones, approximately 8% of them singletons. The sequenced sample was central memory CD4+ T cells from blood. The receptors derive from a woman aged 40 to 55 with type 1 diabetes. Both conserved end residues are part of each CDR3. A D gene is named only where the DNA matches it firmly. Not every row has a clone size; where given, it reads once, few, many or a size class.

j_call: TRBJ2-7; d_call: TRBD1; v_call: TRBV7-2; clone_size: few; cdr3_nt: TGTGCCAGCAGCTTAGCTCGGGACAGGTCCTACGAGCAGTACTTC; cdr3_aa: CASSLARDRSYEQYF
j_call: TRBJ2-5; d_call: TRBD2; v_call: TRBV5-1; clone_size: .; cdr3_nt: TGCGCCAGCAGCTTGACAGCGGGAATGGAGACCCAGTACTTC; cdr3_aa: CASSLTAGMETQYF
j_call: TRBJ2-1; d_call: TRBD1; v_call: TRBV4-2; clone_size: .; cdr3_nt: TGTGCCAGCAGCCAAGCATTCGGACAGGGTTACAATGAGCAGTTCTTC; cdr3_aa: CASSQAFGQGYNEQFF
j_call: TRBJ2-7; d_call: .; v_call: TRBV2; clone_size: .; cdr3_nt: TGTGCCAGCAGTGAGGTCAGCTACGAGCAGTACTTC; cdr3_aa: CASSEVSYEQYF
j_call: TRBJ1-2; d_call: .; v_call: TRBV5-6; clone_size: few; cdr3_nt: TGTGCCAGCAGCTTGCTGGGCAGTAACTATGGCTACACCTTC; cdr3_aa: CASSLLGSNYGYTF
j_call: TRBJ1-5; d_call: .; v_call: TRBV30; clone_size: .; cdr3_nt: TGTGCCTGGACGCCCGGCGGTAACCTGCCCCAGCATTTT; cdr3_aa: CAWTPGGNLPQHF
j_call: TRBJ1-1; d_call: .; v_call: TRBV28; clone_size: .; cdr3_nt: TGTGCCAGTCCACGGGGGACTGAAGCTTTCTTT; cdr3_aa: CASPRGTEAFF
j_call: TRBJ2-7; d_call: .; v_call: TRBV5-1; clone_size: .; cdr3_nt: TGCGCCAGCACCCTGGGAGGCGGTTCCTACGAGCAGTACTTC; cdr3_aa: CASTLGGGSYEQYF
j_call: TRBJ2-6; d_call: .; v_call: TRBV5-6; clone_size: few; cdr3_nt: TGTGCCAGCAGCGAGTTCTCTGGGGCCAACGTCCTGACTTTC; cdr3_aa: CASSEFSGANVLTF
j_call: TRBJ2-1; d_call: .; v_call: TRBV7-3; clone_size: few; cdr3_nt: TGTGCCAGCAGCCAAAGGACGGGGAGCTCCTACAATGAGCAGTTCTTC; cdr3_aa: CASSQRTGSSYNEQFF
j_call: TRBJ2-2; d_call: TRBD2; v_call: TRBV18; clone_size: .; cdr3_nt: TGTGCCAGCTCACCACCAGTGACTAGCGGGAGGAGTACCGGGGAGCTGTTTTTT; cdr3_aa: CASSPPVTSGRSTGELFF
j_call: TRBJ1-1; d_call: .; v_call: TRBV9; clone_size: few; cdr3_nt: TGTGCCAGCAGCGTAGGGCCAGGGCCCATGAACACTGAAGCTTTCTTT; cdr3_aa: CASSVGPGPMNTEAFF
j_call: TRBJ1-1; d_call: .; v_call: TRBV19; clone_size: few; cdr3_nt: TGTGCCACCTCCAGGGCTCCGAACACTGAAGCTTTCTTT; cdr3_aa: CATSRAPNTEAFF
j_call: TRBJ1-4; d_call: .; v_call: TRBV7-2; clone_size: few; cdr3_nt: TGTGCCAGCAGCTACACAGGAACAACTAATGAAAAACTGTTTTTT; cdr3_aa: CASSYTGTTNEKLFF
j_call: TRBJ2-7; d_call: .; v_call: TRBV2; clone_size: few; cdr3_nt: TGTGCCACTTCGAGAGGCAGTACCTACGAGCAGTACTTC; cdr3_aa: CATSRGSTYEQYF
j_call: TRBJ1-2; d_call: .; v_call: TRBV4-2; clone_size: few; cdr3_nt: TGTGCCAGCAGCCAAGACATCCGGGACAAGATCTATGGCTACACCTTC; cdr3_aa: CASSQDIRDKIYGYTF
j_call: TRBJ2-3; d_call: TRBD2; v_call: TRBV7-8; clone_size: .; cdr3_nt: TGTGCCAGCAGCTCGGGACTAGCGGGCACAGATACGCAGTATTTT; cdr3_aa: CASSSGLAGTDTQYF
j_call: TRBJ2-3; d_call: .; v_call: TRBV10-3; clone_size: few; cdr3_nt: TGTGCCAGTTCCCATAGCGTCTTCACAGATACGCAGTATTTT; cdr3_aa: CASSHSVFTDTQYF
j_call: TRBJ2-7; d_call: TRBD1; v_call: TRBV6-6; clone_size: .; cdr3_nt: TGTGCCAGCAGTTACCCAGGGGACAGCCACGAGCAGTACTTC; cdr3_aa: CASSYPGDSHEQYF
j_call: TRBJ1-6; d_call: TRBD1; v_call: TRBV5-4; clone_size: few; cdr3_nt: TGTGCCAGCAGCATTCTACAGGGGGAATCACCCCTCCACTTT; cdr3_aa: CASSILQGESPLHF
j_call: TRBJ1-5; d_call: TRBD1; v_call: TRBV2; clone_size: few; cdr3_nt: TGTGCCAGCAGCGAGGGACAGGCGAGCAATCAGCCCCAGCATTTT; cdr3_aa: CASSEGQASNQPQHF
j_call: TRBJ1-1; d_call: .; v_call: TRBV15; clone_size: few; cdr3_nt: TGTGCCACCAGCTGGCGTCGGGACACTGAAGCTTTCTTT; cdr3_aa: CATSWRRDTEAFF
j_call: TRBJ2-5; d_call: TRBD2; v_call: TRBV7-9; clone_size: once; cdr3_nt: TGTGCCAGCAGCCCAGGAGGGAGGGAAGAGACCCAGTACTTC; cdr3_aa: CASSPGGREETQYF
j_call: TRBJ2-5; d_call: TRBD1; v_call: TRBV6-6; clone_size: .; cdr3_nt: TGTGCCAGCAGGCCGGGACAGGCTGTTGTTGCGGCCCAGTACTTC; cdr3_aa: CASRPGQAVVAAQYF
j_call: TRBJ1-1; d_call: TRBD1; v_call: TRBV5-6; clone_size: .; cdr3_nt: TGTGCCAGCAGCTTGTCAGCAACAGGGGACACTGAAGCTTTCTTT; cdr3_aa: CASSLSATGDTEAFF
j_call: TRBJ1-2; d_call: .; v_call: TRBV7-6; clone_size: .; cdr3_nt: TGTGCCAGCAGCCCACAGGCCTTGGGTGTGGGAGGCTACACCTTC; cdr3_aa: CASSPQALGVGGYTF
j_call: TRBJ2-7; d_call: .; v_call: TRBV7-6; clone_size: few; cdr3_nt: TGTGCCAGCAGCTTAGAAACCAATACAGGGCTTGGCGAGCAGTACTTC; cdr3_aa: CASSLETNTGLGEQYF
j_call: TRBJ1-6; d_call: TRBD1; v_call: TRBV4-1; clone_size: few; cdr3_nt: TGCGCCAGCAGCAAAGGACAGGGAGCCGGGACACCCCTCCACTTT; cdr3_aa: CASSKGQGAGTPLHF
j_call: TRBJ2-1; d_call: TRBD2; v_call: TRBV4-2; clone_size: .; cdr3_nt: TGTGCCAGCAGCCAAGGCTCGGGGGAGGGCCCCCAAACGAGTGAGCAGTTCTTC; cdr3_aa: CASSQGSGEGPQTSEQFF
j_call: TRBJ1-5; d_call: .; v_call: TRBV7-9; clone_size: few; cdr3_nt: TGTGCCAGCAGCCCGGGAACAGGGTCGGGACAGCCCCAGCATTTT; cdr3_aa: CASSPGTGSGQPQHF
j_call: TRBJ1-5; d_call: TRBD1; v_call: TRBV7-2; clone_size: few; cdr3_nt: TGTGCCAGCAGCTTATACAGGGGGGAAAATCAGCCCCAGCATTTT; cdr3_aa: CASSLYRGENQPQHF
j_call: TRBJ2-1; d_call: TRBD2; v_call: TRBV7-3; clone_size: .; cdr3_nt: TGTGCCAGCAGCCCTTGGGGAGCGGGGGCCTCTTACAATGAGCAGTTCTTC; cdr3_aa: CASSPWGAGASYNEQFF
j_call: TRBJ2-3; d_call: TRBD1; v_call: TRBV7-9; clone_size: .; cdr3_nt: TGTGCCAGCCTCGGGACAGGGACAGATACGCAGTATTTT; cdr3_aa: CASLGTGTDTQYF
j_call: TRBJ1-2; d_call: TRBD1; v_call: TRBV7-3; clone_size: .; cdr3_nt: TGTGCCAGCAGCTTGACAGGGTCCGATGGCTACACCTTC; cdr3_aa: CASSLTGSDGYTF
j_call: TRBJ1-2; d_call: .; v_call: TRBV18; clone_size: few; cdr3_nt: TGTGCCAGCTCACCACAGGGGCAAGCCGCTGGCTACACCTTC; cdr3_aa: CASSPQGQAAGYTF
j_call: TRBJ2-3; d_call: .; v_call: TRBV7-9; clone_size: few; cdr3_nt: TGTGCCAGCAGCTTAGGGGGGGATGGAGATACGCAGTATTTT; cdr3_aa: CASSLGGDGDTQYF
j_call: TRBJ1-4; d_call: TRBD1; v_call: TRBV7-9; clone_size: .; cdr3_nt: TGTGCCAGTCAGGGGGATAAAGGTGAAAAACTGTTTTTT; cdr3_aa: CASQGDKGEKLFF
j_call: TRBJ2-3; d_call: TRBD2; v_call: TRBV11-1; clone_size: few; cdr3_nt: TGTGCCAGCAGCTTCTGGGGACTAGCAACAGATACGCAGTATTTT; cdr3_aa: CASSFWGLATDTQYF
j_call: TRBJ1-1; d_call: .; v_call: TRBV20-1; clone_size: few; cdr3_nt: TGCAGTGCCCTTGGTAGCACTGAAGCTTTCTTT; cdr3_aa: CSALGSTEAFF
j_call: TRBJ1-6; d_call: .; v_call: TRBV7-2; clone_size: .; cdr3_nt: TGTGCCAGCAGCCCTGGTTGGCAGAATTCACCCCTCCACTTT; cdr3_aa: CASSPGWQNSPLHF
j_call: TRBJ2-1; d_call: .; v_call: TRBV15; clone_size: .; cdr3_nt: TGTGCCACCAGCAGAGCAGGGGTCAATGAGCAGTTCTTC; cdr3_aa: CATSRAGVNEQFF
j_call: TRBJ2-7; d_call: TRBD2; v_call: TRBV7-2; clone_size: .; cdr3_nt: TGTGCCAGCAGCCCAGGGACTAGCTACGAGCAGTACTTC; cdr3_aa: CASSPGTSYEQYF